This T cell receptor (beta chain) appears in the sequencing data of a study of blood T cell repertoires in COVID-19. Overall study context: Sample material is recorded as cDNA or gDNA derived from T cells, B-cell-depleted T cells, or PBMCs.

Source study methods: Cell counts per sample came from amplifying reference gene primers. Clones were read by immunoSEQ multiplex PCR, and TCRdb kept only the in-frame ones, dropping some. For V, J and clone size, that table is used; D and trimming come from the DNA. The sample records a few hundred thousand clones, approximately 89% being singletons. The sequence came from a woman aged 30 to 39 with COVID-19, enrolled during active disease. The sample taken for sequencing was peripheral blood.

The CDR3 DNA reads as TGTGCCAGTAGTAGCGACGCCGGACTCTCTGGGGCCAACGTCCTGACTTTC. It yields the protein CASSSDAGLSGANVLTF. This chain joins TRBV19 and TRBJ2-6; a possible D gene is TRBD2 (5 bases). With 4 bases removed from V and 0 bases from J, the gap between germline ends came to 13 bases. The CDR3 covers 17 residues. CDR1 and CDR2 (germline): LNHDA, SQIVND (reference sequence).